This entry lists 4 T cell receptor beta chains sequenced from one sample in a study of OX40 agonist ivuxolimab in advanced cancers. The library was built by means of the immunoSEQ multiplex PCR assay. TCRdb took this table from immuneACCESS and kept in-frame rearrangements with V and J called. Such tables lack part of the clones; where checked against another copy, unresolved V genes explain under half of the gap, and the rest is unexplained. This sample has around 99,000 clones in its table, and around 93% of those were observed once. The ten largest clones represent 1% to 1.5% of the sample. Sequencing used CD4+ or CD8+ T cells sorted from blood, obtained in a trial of the OX40 agonist ivuxolimab. These receptors all stem from an adult with an advanced solid tumor such as melanoma, head and neck, liver or kidney cancer.

The chain carries TRBV27 and TRBJ2-5; D is uncertain. Germline CDR1 MNHEY, CDR2 SMNVEV (reference sequence). The CDR3 is 14 amino acids. V shed 3 bases and J shed 2 bases, with 10 bases lying between them. CDR3 loop: CASSFTRAQETQYF. The CDR3 nucleotides read TGTGCCAGCAGTTTTACACGAGCACAAGAGACCCAGTACTTC.

V usage is TRBV7-3 and J usage is TRBJ2-1, with 9 positions matching TRBD2. Germline V gives CDR1 SGHTA, CDR2 FQGTGA. The V and J ends lost 3 bases and 9 bases, in that order; junction bases with no gene match: 6. This CDR3 is 14 amino acids long. The CDR3 here is CASSLVAGAGEQFF. CDR3 sequence (DNA): TGTGCCAGCAGCTTGGTAGCGGGAGCGGGTGAGCAGTTCTTC.

The chain links TRBV5-1 to TRBJ1-2; D remains ambiguous. This CDR3 region has 13 residues. CDR1 is SGHRS, CDR2 YFSETQ, per germline. Trimming cost V 4 bases and J 1 base, with 8 bases left between them. The CDR3 is CASSLPGNYGYTF. CDR3 in DNA: TGCGCCAGCAGCCTACCGGGTAACTATGGCTACACCTTC.

The V and J genes are TRBV5-1 and TRBJ2-1; D gene uncertain. CDR3 length: 15 amino acids. Germline CDR1 is SGHRS and CDR2 is YFSETQ. V lost 0 bases and J lost 0, with 7 bases in between. CDR3 sequence reads: CASSLEQHSYNEQFF. The CDR3, as DNA: TGCGCCAGCAGCTTGGAGCAGCACTCCTACAATGAGCAGTTCTTC.